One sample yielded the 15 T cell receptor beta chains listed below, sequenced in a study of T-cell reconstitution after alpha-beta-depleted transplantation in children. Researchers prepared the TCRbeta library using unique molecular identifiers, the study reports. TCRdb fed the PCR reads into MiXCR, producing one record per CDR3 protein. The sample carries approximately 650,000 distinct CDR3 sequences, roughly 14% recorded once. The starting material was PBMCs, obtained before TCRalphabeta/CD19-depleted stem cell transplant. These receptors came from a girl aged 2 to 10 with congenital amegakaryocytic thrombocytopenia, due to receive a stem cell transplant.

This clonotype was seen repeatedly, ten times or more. CDR3 region: CSARTSGGQSSEQYF. CDR3 sequence (DNA): TGCAGTGCTAGGACTAGCGGGGGCCAATCGTCCGAGCAGTACTTC. The chain carries TRBV20-1 and TRBJ2-7; 12 nucleotides line up with TRBD2. With V trimmed by 3 bases and J by 6 bases, 9 bases remained unmatched. This CDR3 is built from 15 residues. CDR1 is DFQATT, CDR2 SNEGSKA, per germline (reference sequence).

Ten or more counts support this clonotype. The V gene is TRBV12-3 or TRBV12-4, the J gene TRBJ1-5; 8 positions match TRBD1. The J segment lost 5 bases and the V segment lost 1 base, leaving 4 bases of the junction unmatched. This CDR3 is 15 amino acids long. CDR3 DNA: TGTGCCAGCAGTTTAGGGCAGGGGGCCCATCAGCCCCAGCATTTT. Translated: CASSLGQGAHQPQHF.

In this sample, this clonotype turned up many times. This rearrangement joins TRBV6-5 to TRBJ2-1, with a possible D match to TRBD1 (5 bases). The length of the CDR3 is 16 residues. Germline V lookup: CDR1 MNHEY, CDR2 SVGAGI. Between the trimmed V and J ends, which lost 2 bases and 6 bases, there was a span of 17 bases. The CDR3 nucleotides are TGTGCCAGCAGTTACGGTGGGGCTAGTCCTCCCAATGAGCAGTTCTTC. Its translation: CASSYGGASPPNEQFF.

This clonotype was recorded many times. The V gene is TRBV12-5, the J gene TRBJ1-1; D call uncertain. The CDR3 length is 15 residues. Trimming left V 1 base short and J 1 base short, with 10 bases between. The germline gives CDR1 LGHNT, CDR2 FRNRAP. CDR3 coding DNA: TGTGCTAGTGGTTTGGGGACCAATTGGAACACTGAAGCTTTCTTT. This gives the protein CASGLGTNWNTEAFF.

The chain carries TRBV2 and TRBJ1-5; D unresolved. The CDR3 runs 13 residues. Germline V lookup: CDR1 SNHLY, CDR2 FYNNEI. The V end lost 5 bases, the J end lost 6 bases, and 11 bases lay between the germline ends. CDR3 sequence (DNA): TGTGCCAGCAGTCCCAGCTTCGGTCAGCCCCAGCATTTT. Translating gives CASSPSFGQPQHF.

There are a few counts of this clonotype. The chain's CDR3 is CASSLTTGETYEQYF. DNA of the CDR3: TGTGCCAGCAGCCTGACGACGGGGGAGACCTACGAGCAGTACTTC. The chain couples TRBV11-2 to TRBJ2-7, with D maybe TRBD2 (6 bases). The CDR3 spans 15 residues. Trimming stripped 5 bases from V and 2 bases from J, with 16 bases between. Per the germline V gene, CDR1 is SGHAT and CDR2 is FQNNGV.

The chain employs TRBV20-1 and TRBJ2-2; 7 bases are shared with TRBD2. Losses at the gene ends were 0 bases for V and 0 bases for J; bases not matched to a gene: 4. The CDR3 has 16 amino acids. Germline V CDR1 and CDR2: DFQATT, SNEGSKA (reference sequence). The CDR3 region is CSARDGGGANTGELFF. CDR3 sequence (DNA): TGCAGTGCTAGAGATGGCGGGGGAGCGAACACCGGGGAGCTGTTTTTT.

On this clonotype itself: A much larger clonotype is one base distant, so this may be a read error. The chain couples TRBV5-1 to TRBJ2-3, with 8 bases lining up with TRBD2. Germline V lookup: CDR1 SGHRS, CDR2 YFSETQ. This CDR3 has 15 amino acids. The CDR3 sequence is CVSSLEAGVVDTQYF. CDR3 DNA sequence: TGCGTCAGCAGTCTAGAAGCGGGAGTCGTAGATACGCAGTATTTT.

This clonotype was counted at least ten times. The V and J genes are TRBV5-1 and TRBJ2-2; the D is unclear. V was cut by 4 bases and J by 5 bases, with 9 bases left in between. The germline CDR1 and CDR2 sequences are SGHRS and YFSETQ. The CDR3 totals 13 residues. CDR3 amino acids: CASSLTLTGELFF. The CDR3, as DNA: TGCGCCAGCAGCCTTACGCTTACCGGGGAGCTGTTTTTT.

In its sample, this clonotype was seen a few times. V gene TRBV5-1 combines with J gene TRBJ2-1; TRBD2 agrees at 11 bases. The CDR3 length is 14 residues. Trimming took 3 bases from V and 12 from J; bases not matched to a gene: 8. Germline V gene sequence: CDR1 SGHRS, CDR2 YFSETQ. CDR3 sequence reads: CASSSGLAESLQFF. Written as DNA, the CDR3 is TGCGCCAGCAGCTCGGGACTAGCGGAGTCACTGCAGTTCTTC.

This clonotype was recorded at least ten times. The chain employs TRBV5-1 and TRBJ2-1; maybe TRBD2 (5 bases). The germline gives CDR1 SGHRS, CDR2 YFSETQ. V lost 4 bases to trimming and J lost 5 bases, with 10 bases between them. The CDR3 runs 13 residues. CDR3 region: CASSPVGNNEQFF. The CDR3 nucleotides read TGCGCCAGCAGCCCCGTCGGGAACAATGAGCAGTTCTTC.

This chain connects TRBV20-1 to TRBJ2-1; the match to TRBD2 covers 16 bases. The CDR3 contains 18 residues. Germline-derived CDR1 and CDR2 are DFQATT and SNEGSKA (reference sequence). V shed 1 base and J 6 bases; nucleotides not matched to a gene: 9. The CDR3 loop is CSARGGLAGGTFRNEQFF. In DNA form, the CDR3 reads TGCAGTGCTAGAGGGGGACTAGCGGGAGGGACGTTCCGCAATGAGCAGTTCTTC.

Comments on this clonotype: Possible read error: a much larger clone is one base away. CDR3 sequence: CACSWVGVAGAYNEQFF. In DNA form, the CDR3 reads TGCGCCTGCAGCTGGGTAGGGGTAGCGGGAGCCTACAATGAGCAGTTCTTC. The chain carries TRBV5-1 and TRBJ2-1; TRBD2 matches at 9 bases. This CDR3 is 17 amino acids long. The V gene's germline CDR1 is SGHRS and CDR2 YFSETQ. Together with reference TRBV5-1 and TRBJ2-1, the CDR3 gives the full variable domain: KAGVTQTPRYLIKTRGQQVTLSCSPISGHRSVSWYQQTPGQGLQFLFEYFSETQRNKGNFPGRFSGRQFSNSRSEMNVSTLELGDSALYLCACSWVGVAGAYNEQFFGPGTRLTVL.

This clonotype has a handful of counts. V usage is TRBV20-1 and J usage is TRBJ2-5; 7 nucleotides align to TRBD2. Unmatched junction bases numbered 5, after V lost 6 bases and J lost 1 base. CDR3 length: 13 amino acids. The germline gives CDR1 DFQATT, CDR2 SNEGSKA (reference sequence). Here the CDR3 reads CSAGRGGQETQYF. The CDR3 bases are TGCAGTGCAGGACGCGGGGGCCAAGAGACCCAGTACTTC.

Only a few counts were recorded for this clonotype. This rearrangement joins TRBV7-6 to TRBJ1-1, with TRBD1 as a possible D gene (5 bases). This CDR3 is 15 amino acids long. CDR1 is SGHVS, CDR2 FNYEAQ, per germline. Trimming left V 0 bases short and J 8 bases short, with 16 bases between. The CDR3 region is CASSLAAGGQPEAFF. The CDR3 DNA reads TGTGCCAGCAGCTTAGCGGCGGGGGGTCAGCCCGAAGCTTTCTTT.